This T cell receptor beta chain originates from a study of blood T cell repertoires in COVID-19. Across the whole study: Researchers got acute and convalescent COVID-19 samples from the United States, Italy and Spain. The analysed material was cDNA or gDNA that came from T cells, B-cell-depleted T cells, or PBMCs.

Authors' methods: Using reference gene primer amplification, nucleated cell counts were estimated. Here immunoSEQ multiplex PCR was the method, and the copy in TCRdb shows in-frame clones only, minus some. For V, J and clone size, that table is used; D and trimming come from the DNA. The sample has 160,000 or so clones; about 80% are singletons. Germline V gives CDR1 SEHNR, CDR2 FQNEAQ (reference sequence). V gave up 1 base and J gave up 7 bases; unmatched junction bases: 7. The CDR3 spans 14 residues. This sequence was found in a man between 60 and 75 years old with acute or convalescent COVID-19. Sequenced sample: peripheral blood. This chain connects TRBV7-9 to TRBJ2-7; 7 bases match TRBD1. In nucleotides, the CDR3 is TGTGCCAGCAGCTTAGAGGGACAGACCTTAGAGCAGTACTTC. Translated: CASSLEGQTLEQYF.